These 18 T cell receptor beta chains share one sample of origin, sequenced in a study of OX40 agonist ivuxolimab in advanced cancers. Sequencing was performed with immunoSEQ multiplex PCR; in TCRdb, only in-frame clones are kept and a portion is missing. The data hold around 72,000 clones, with 82% observed a single time. The input for sequencing was CD4+ or CD8+ T cells sorted from blood, taken in a trial of the OX40 agonist ivuxolimab. All receptors derive from an adult with an advanced solid tumor such as melanoma, head and neck, liver or kidney cancer.

This clone was detected only a few times. The CDR3 bases are TGTGCCAGCAGCTTGATGGGAGGTCGATACTCCTACGAGCAGTACTTC. It specifies CASSLMGGRYSYEQYF. The J gene is TRBJ2-7, the V gene TRBV5-5, with D tentatively TRBD2 (6 bases). Germline V CDR1 and CDR2: SGHKS, YYEKEE (reference sequence). The CDR3 runs 16 residues. Trimming cost V 1 base and J 0 bases, with 14 bases left between them.

The V gene is TRBV5-6, the J gene TRBJ2-2; D ambiguous. Germline values: CDR1 SGHDT, CDR2 YYEEEE. The CDR3 totals 15 residues. With 3 bases removed from V and 6 bases from J, the gap between germline ends came to 15 bases. The CDR3 bases are TGTGCCAGCAGCTCGTATGACACCACGGCCGGGGAGCTGTTTTTT. Amino acid sequence: CASSSYDTTAGELFF.

V is TRBV19 and J is TRBJ2-6, with D possibly matching TRBD1 (5 bases). In germline, CDR1 is LNHDA, CDR2 SQIVND (reference sequence). The CDR3 extends over 13 amino acids. V was trimmed by 7 bases and J by 2 bases, leaving 6 bases between them. The chain's CDR3 is CASNRPGANVLTF. The CDR3 DNA reads as TGTGCCAGTAACAGGCCTGGGGCCAACGTCCTGACTTTC.

The CDR3 region is CASSGGFQETQYF. The CDR3 DNA follows: TGTGCCAGCAGTGGGGGGTTCCAAGAGACCCAGTACTTC. The V call is TRBV2, the J call TRBJ2-5, with D possibly called TRBD1 or TRBD2 (5 bases each). The CDR3 contains 13 residues. The V and J ends lost 4 bases and 1 base respectively, with 7 bases between them. Germline CDR1 reads SNHLY; CDR2 reads FYNNEI.

V gene TRBV30 combines with J gene TRBJ2-7; 9 nucleotides match TRBD1. This CDR3 has 12 amino acids. Germline-derived CDR1 and CDR2 are GTSNPN and SVGIG (reference sequence). J gave up 4 bases and V 4 bases, and 2 bases lay outside the gene matches. The CDR3 is CAWNRGRYEQYF. In DNA, the CDR3 is TGTGCCTGGAACAGGGGGCGATACGAGCAGTACTTC.

The CDR3 loop is CASSPVGGAGGYTF. For the CDR3, the DNA is TGTGCCAGCAGCCCCGTGGGGGGCGCGGGTGGCTACACCTTC. The chain uses TRBV28 and TRBJ1-2, with D maybe TRBD1 (6 bases). V shed 6 bases and J shed 7 bases, with 18 bases lying between them. Germline V gives CDR1 MDHEN, CDR2 SYDVKM. The CDR3 is 14 residues long.

The V gene is TRBV6-9, the J gene TRBJ2-7; D not certain. Germline loops: CDR1 MNHGY, CDR2 SVAAGI. The CDR3 runs 13 residues. Deletions cut 10 bases from V and 6 bases from J, with 19 bases between. DNA of the CDR3: TGTGCCAAGTTGGAAGGGCGGTTCTCCGAGCAGTACGTC. Its protein is CAKLEGRFSEQYV.

The genes are TRBV7-9 and TRBJ2-1; 10 bases match TRBD2. V lost 7 bases to trimming and J lost 5 bases; unmatched junction nucleotides: 8. In germline, CDR1 is SEHNR, CDR2 FQNEAQ (reference sequence). This CDR3 is built from 15 residues. The CDR3 loop is CASTISGRTDNEQFF. CDR3 bases: TGTGCCAGCACCATTAGCGGGAGGACCGACAATGAGCAGTTCTTC.

The rearrangement uses TRBV18 and TRBJ2-3; D call uncertain. V gave up 3 bases and J gave up 2 bases, with 9 bases separating them. The CDR3 covers 14 residues. Germline V gene sequence: CDR1 KGHSH, CDR2 LQKENI. The CDR3, as DNA: TGTGCCAGCTCACCCCGACTCACCACAGATACGCAGTATTTT. Amino acid sequence: CASSPRLTTDTQYF.

The genes are TRBV30 and TRBJ2-7; 9 nucleotides align to TRBD1. V trimming: 4 bases; J trimming: 3 bases; junction bases outside the gene matches: 7. Germline CDR1 is GTSNPN and CDR2 is SVGIG (reference sequence). This CDR3 region has 14 residues. The CDR3 protein is CAWTKGQGLYEQYF. In DNA, the CDR3 is TGTGCCTGGACCAAGGGACAGGGTCTCTACGAGCAGTACTTC.

The chain uses TRBV4-1 and TRBJ2-6, with D maybe TRBD2 (6 bases). V was pared by 1 base and J by 0 bases, with 13 bases between. There are 18 residues in the CDR3. Germline V gene sequence: CDR1 MGHRA, CDR2 YSYEKL. CDR3 nucleotides: TGCGCCAGCAGCCAAGCTATGGCGGGAATCTCTGGGGCCAACGTCCTGACTTTC. Its protein product is CASSQAMAGISGANVLTF.

The sample holds one count of this clone. The genes are TRBV5-4 and TRBJ2-7; D may correspond to TRBD1 or TRBD2 (6 bases each). The germline V and J ends were trimmed by 2 bases and 0 bases, with 12 bases remaining between them. Germline CDR1 reads SGHNT; CDR2 reads YYREEE (reference sequence). This CDR3 region has 15 residues. The CDR3 protein is CASSFRGAGSYEQYF. The CDR3 DNA reads as TGTGCCAGCAGCTTTAGGGGGGCAGGCTCCTACGAGCAGTACTTC.

A few counts support this clone. The rearrangement uses TRBV6-1 and TRBJ1-3; D is ambiguous. Germline lookup yields CDR1 MNHNS and CDR2 SASEGT. This CDR3 has 13 amino acids. The V end was cut by 8 bases, the J end by 0 bases, with 8 bases between. CDR3 DNA: TGTGCCAGCGATCGAGACTCTGGAAACACCATATATTTT. Its translation: CASDRDSGNTIYF.

In its sample, this clone was seen once. This chain connects TRBV6-1 to TRBJ1-4; no clear D gene. Per the germline V gene, CDR1 is MNHNS and CDR2 is SASEGT. Trimming took 6 bases from V and 4 from J, leaving 9 bases between them. The CDR3 sequence is 13 residues long. Here the CDR3 DNA reads TGTGCCAGCAGCGAGACACTTAATGAAAAACTGTTTTTT. As protein: CASSETLNEKLFF.

This sequence joins TRBV18 and TRBJ2-1, with D maybe TRBD2 (6 bases). Per germline, CDR1 KGHSH and CDR2 LQKENI. V was cut by 3 bases and J by 0 bases, with 15 bases left in between. The CDR3 extends over 17 amino acids. The DNA for the CDR3 is TGTGCCAGCTCACCCCCGTTGGCGGGGAGCTCCTACAATGAGCAGTTCTTC. This encodes CASSPPLAGSSYNEQFF.

The CDR3 sequence: CASSLVRGGGETQYF. The CDR3 DNA reads TGCGCCAGCAGCTTGGTGAGGGGGGGCGGAGAGACCCAGTACTTC. The chain combines TRBV5-1 with TRBJ2-5, with D perhaps TRBD2 (7 bases). This CDR3 comprises 15 residues. Trimming cost V 0 bases and J 4 bases, with 13 bases left between them. Germline V gives CDR1 SGHRS, CDR2 YFSETQ. The full variable domain, in which reference TRBV5-1 and TRBJ2-5 provide the parts outside the CDR3, is KAGVTQTPRYLIKTRGQQVTLSCSPISGHRSVSWYQQTPGQGLQFLFEYFSETQRNKGNFPGRFSGRQFSNSRSEMNVSTLELGDSALYLCASSLVRGGGETQYFGPGTRLLVL.

This rearrangement joins TRBV19 to TRBJ2-5, with D possibly being TRBD1 (6 bases). The CDR3 runs to 15 residues. Germline CDR1 reads LNHDA; CDR2 reads SQIVND (reference sequence). V was trimmed by 5 bases and J by 5 bases, leaving 18 bases between them. The DNA for the CDR3 is TGTGCCAGTAGTCCCGCCAGGGGCCCCCAGGAGACCCAGTACTTC. It is translated as CASSPARGPQETQYF.

This clone was detected once. The chain is built from TRBV13 and TRBJ2-1; possibly TRBD1 or TRBD2 for D (5 bases each). The germline V and J ends were trimmed by 5 bases and 6 bases, with 11 bases remaining between them. The germline V gene encodes CDR1 PRHDT and CDR2 FYEKMQ (reference sequence). This CDR3 contains 13 residues. The CDR3 sequence is CASSPRDLNEQFF. The CDR3 coding sequence is TGTGCCAGCAGCCCCAGGGACCTCAATGAGCAGTTCTTC.